A selection of T cell receptor beta chains follows, all from one sample in a study of early T cells in non-severe SARS-CoV-2 infection. MiXCR was run by TCRdb on the 5' RACE reads, yielding one entry per CDR3 protein. Here the sample spans approximately 70,000 distinct CDR3 sequences, 4.6% being singletons. Sequenced here: whole blood, sampled at baseline. Every receptor here comes from an adult who was a healthcare worker with PCR-confirmed SARS-CoV-2 infection or an uninfected control (not recorded which). The donor label of this sample is uncertain. The CDR3 runs from the conserved cysteine through the conserved F or W. A D gene is named only where the DNA matches it firmly. For some rows the clone size is stated as once, few or many, or as a class when expanded; others skip it.

cdr3_nt cdr3_aa v_call clone_size j_call d_call cdr3_length
TGTGCCATCAGTGTGAGCCTAGCGGGGGCCGCGAACACCGGGGAGCTGTTTTTT CAISVSLAGAANTGELFF TRBV10-3 few TRBJ2-2 TRBD2 18
TGTGCCAGCGTCCCGGGGTTAACCGGAGGAGAGACCCAGTACTTC CASVPGLTGGETQYF TRBV7-9 NA TRBJ2-5 NA 15
TGTGCCAGCAGTTTGACAGGCTTCTCTGGGGCCAACGTCCTGACTTTC CASSLTGFSGANVLTF TRBV6-2/TRBV6-3 few TRBJ2-6 NA 16
TGTGCCAGCAGCTTGGTAGGCACAGATACGCAGTATTTT CASSLVGTDTQYF TRBV5-4 many TRBJ2-3 NA 13
TGTGCCAGCAGTTTCAGTACAGGGGTAGGCACTGAAGCTTTCTTT CASSFSTGVGTEAFF TRBV6-6 NA TRBJ1-1 TRBD1 15
TGTGCCAGCAGCTCGCGACTCGGACAGGTGGCTAGCACAGATACGCAGTATTTT CASSSRLGQVASTDTQYF TRBV11-2 many TRBJ2-3 TRBD1 18
TGTGCCAGCAGCTTACGGACAGGGGACGGAGGGGGCACTGAAGCTTTCTTT CASSLRTGDGGGTEAFF TRBV11-2 NA TRBJ1-1 TRBD1 17
TGTGCCAGCAGCTTAGACGGCAACTATGGCTACACCTTC CASSLDGNYGYTF TRBV7-9 NA TRBJ1-2 NA 13
TGTGCCAGCAGCCCCTTCGCCGGGGGGAGTAGCGAGCAGTACTTC CASSPFAGGSSEQYF TRBV7-9 many TRBJ2-7 TRBD2 15
TGTGCCAGCAGCGCCAGGGGGCAGGCGGCTTTCTTT CASSARGQAAFF TRBV12-3/TRBV12-4 few TRBJ1-1 TRBD1 12
TGTGCCATCGGGGGACAAACAGATACGCAGTATTTT CAIGGQTDTQYF TRBV10-3 many TRBJ2-3 NA 12
TGTGCCAGCAGCTTATGGACAACCCTGAACACTGAAGCTTTCTTT CASSLWTTLNTEAFF TRBV11-2 NA TRBJ1-1 NA 15
TGTGCCAGTAGTGCAGGGTCCACAGATACGCAGTATTTT CASSAGSTDTQYF TRBV19 many TRBJ2-3 NA 13
TGTGCCAGCAGCTTAGTTAGCAGTATGAACACCATATATTTT CASSLVSSMNTIYF TRBV7-2 many TRBJ1-3 NA 14
TGCAGCGTATCTTCCGGGACAGGACAAGAGACCCAGTACTTC CSVSSGTGQETQYF TRBV29-1 few TRBJ2-5 TRBD1 14
TGTGCCAGCAGCTTAGCGCAGGGAGGTTACACTGAAGCTTTCTTT CASSLAQGGYTEAFF TRBV7-2 NA TRBJ1-1 NA 15
TGCAGTGCCGCGAGAAACACCGGGGAGCTGTTTTTT CSAARNTGELFF TRBV20-1 many TRBJ2-2 NA 12
TGTGCCAGCAGCTTACAGGGGGCCTACGAGCAGTACTTC CASSLQGAYEQYF TRBV7-9 many TRBJ2-7 TRBD1 13
TGTGCCAGCAGCCCTAGCCACATTCAGTACTTC CASSPSHIQYF TRBV28 few TRBJ2-4 NA 11
TGTGCCAGCAGTCCGGGGACAGGGGGAATAAGCGAGCAGTACTTC CASSPGTGGISEQYF TRBV28 many TRBJ2-7 TRBD1 15
TGTGCCAGCAGTTTAGGTCAATACGAAGAGACCCAGTACTTC CASSLGQYEETQYF TRBV12-3/TRBV12-4 NA TRBJ2-5 NA 14
TGTGCCAGCAGCGCTGGACAATTGGGTCAGCCCCAGCATTTT CASSAGQLGQPQHF TRBV2 few TRBJ1-5 NA 14
TGTGCCATCAGCGATGGACAGGTGAACACAGATACGCAGTATTTT CAISDGQVNTDTQYF TRBV10-3 few TRBJ2-3 TRBD1 15
TGTGCCAGCAGCTTAGCCGGGTCTTTGTCCCGGGAGCTGTTTTTT CASSLAGSLSRELFF TRBV11-2 few TRBJ2-2 NA 15
TGCGCCAGCAGCCAAGACGGACTAGAGAGAGATACGCAGTATTTT CASSQDGLERDTQYF TRBV4-1 NA TRBJ2-3 TRBD2 15
TGTGCCAGCAGCTTAGATCGAAGTAACTATGGCTACACCTTC CASSLDRSNYGYTF TRBV11-3 many TRBJ1-2 NA 14
TGTGCCAGCAGTTACCTCGGACAGCGGGTGGAGACCCAGTACTTC CASSYLGQRVETQYF TRBV6-2/TRBV6-3 few TRBJ2-5 NA 15
TGTGCCAGCAGCTTAGTCTCGACGCGGGGGCAACACAATGAGCAGTTCTTC CASSLVSTRGQHNEQFF TRBV7-9 NA TRBJ2-1 NA 17
TGTGCCAGCAGTTACTCGGGGACTTCCCACTTT CASSYSGTSHF TRBV6-6 NA TRBJ1-6 NA 11
TGTGCCAGCGCCCCCCCATTGGGAGGCTCCTACGAGCAGTACTTC CASAPPLGGSYEQYF TRBV12-3/TRBV12-4 many TRBJ2-7 NA 15
TGTGCCAGCAGCGCGACCTTTAATGACAATCAGCCCCAGCATTTT CASSATFNDNQPQHF TRBV2 NA TRBJ1-5 NA 15
TGTGCCAGCAGCTTATTCTCCGGGAACACTGAAGCTTTCTTT CASSLFSGNTEAFF TRBV7-2 many TRBJ1-1 NA 14
TGTGCCAGCAGCTTCCAGACTAGGGGCTTCTCCTACGAGCAGTACTTC CASSFQTRGFSYEQYF TRBV11-2 many TRBJ2-7 NA 16
TGTGCCAGTAACATAAAGGAGACAGCAGGATTTAATCAGCCCCAGCATTTT CASNIKETAGFNQPQHF TRBV19 many TRBJ1-5 NA 17
TGCAGTGCCGAGCCAGGGGGAGTGAACACTGAAGCTTTCTTT CSAEPGGVNTEAFF TRBV20-1 many TRBJ1-1 TRBD1 14
TGTGCCAGCACCTATTCTGGAAACACCATATATTTT CASTYSGNTIYF TRBV11-2 many TRBJ1-3 NA 12
TGTGCCAGCAGCCAAGATTTGAGGAACACTGAAGCTTTCTTT CASSQDLRNTEAFF TRBV4-2 few TRBJ1-1 NA 14
TGCAGTGCTAGAGGGTACGCGAGCGGGGGGTCCTCCTACAATGAGCAGTTCTTC CSARGYASGGSSYNEQFF TRBV20-1 many TRBJ2-1 TRBD2 18
TGTGCCATGATGGGGACCGGGGAGCTGTTTTTT CAMMGTGELFF TRBV6-6 many TRBJ2-2 NA 11
TGTGCCAGCAGCTTCCAGGATGGCTACACCTTC CASSFQDGYTF TRBV13 many TRBJ1-2 NA 11
TGCAGTGCTAGTTGGGGGAGAAGCAATGAAAAACTGTTTTTT CSASWGRSNEKLFF TRBV20-1 few TRBJ1-4 NA 14
TGTGCCAGCAGTTTGACATGGCAGGGACCCAACGAGCAGTACTTC CASSLTWQGPNEQYF TRBV27 many TRBJ2-7 NA 15
TGTGCCAGCACCTCTACTCGGGACAGGTTTACCGGGGAGCTGTTTTTT CASTSTRDRFTGELFF TRBV6-2/TRBV6-3 NA TRBJ2-2 TRBD1 16
TGTGCCAGCAGTAGGGAGGTAATGGCCTACGAGCAGTACTTC CASSREVMAYEQYF TRBV12-3/TRBV12-4 many TRBJ2-7 NA 14
TGTGCCAGCAGTAATACCGGGACTAGAGGAGAGACCCAGTACTTC CASSNTGTRGETQYF TRBV2 NA TRBJ2-5 TRBD2 15
TGCGCCAGCAGCCAAGAGCCGGGACACCATTACACTGAAGCTTTCTTT CASSQEPGHHYTEAFF TRBV4-1 many TRBJ1-1 NA 16
TGTGCCAGTAGCCCGGACAGGGAGTACGGGCAGCCCCAGCATTTT CASSPDREYGQPQHF TRBV19 NA TRBJ1-5 TRBD1 15
TGTGCCAGTAGTATAGTGCGTTCCTCTGGGGCCAACGTCCTGACTTTC CASSIVRSSGANVLTF TRBV19 few TRBJ2-6 NA 16
TGTGCCAGCAGCTTAGGTCCCAGGGCGAGCTCCTATAATTCACCCCTCCACTTT CASSLGPRASSYNSPLHF TRBV7-9 few TRBJ1-6 NA 18
TGTGCCAGCAGTGACAGGCTCTACTCACCCCTCCACTTT CASSDRLYSPLHF TRBV6-1 many TRBJ1-6 NA 13
TGTGCCAGCAGCCAGGGGGACTATCAGCCCCAGCATTTT CASSQGDYQPQHF TRBV12-3/TRBV12-4 few TRBJ1-5 TRBD1 13
TGTGCCAGCAGTTGGGGACCGAACATAGCCAAAAACATTCAGTACTTC CASSWGPNIAKNIQYF TRBV11-2 NA TRBJ2-4 NA 16
TGTGCCATCAGGGGACAGGGGCTTACAAACACTGAAGCTTTCTTT CAIRGQGLTNTEAFF TRBV10-3 NA TRBJ1-1 TRBD1 15
TGCGCCAGCAGCCAAGAAGTCCCCGGGGAGAAGAACACTGAAGCTTTCTTT CASSQEVPGEKNTEAFF TRBV4-3 many TRBJ1-1 NA 17
TGTGCCAGCACCCCGGGGAACGGGAATGAAGCTTTCTTT CASTPGNGNEAFF TRBV12-3/TRBV12-4 NA TRBJ1-1 NA 13
TGTGCCAGCAGCTGGAGCCTACAGGAAAAACTGTTTTTT CASSWSLQEKLFF TRBV28 NA TRBJ1-4 NA 13
TGCAGCGCTGGACTAGCTCGAGAGACCCAGTACTTC CSAGLARETQYF TRBV29-1 NA TRBJ2-5 TRBD2 12